Listed below are T cell receptor beta chains from one sample, sequenced in a study of blood T cell repertoires in COVID-19. Here immunoSEQ multiplex PCR was the method, and the copy in TCRdb shows in-frame clones only, minus some. The sample includes some 240,000 clones, 80% to 95% of them seen just once. Source material: peripheral blood. The receptors derive from a man in his sixties with COVID-19, enrolled during active disease. The CDR3 runs from the conserved cysteine through the conserved F or W. D genes are given only for firm matches. For some rows the clone size is stated as once, few or many, or as a class when expanded; others skip it.

CDR3aa: CASSKAGRGTNTGELFF; CDR3nt: TGTGCCAGCAGCAAAGCAGGCAGAGGAACGAACACCGGGGAGCTGTTTTTT; len: 17; abundance: once; v_gene: TRBV21-1; d_gene: -; j_gene: TRBJ2-2
CDR3aa: CATSDLGQGSNEQYF; CDR3nt: TGTGCCACCAGTGACCTCGGACAGGGGTCTAACGAGCAGTACTTC; len: 15; abundance: -; v_gene: TRBV24-1; d_gene: TRBD1; j_gene: TRBJ2-7
CDR3aa: CASSYGSRGTDSPLHF; CDR3nt: TGTGCCAGCAGTTACGGTAGCCGGGGAACGGATTCACCCCTCCACTTT; len: 16; abundance: -; v_gene: TRBV6-6; d_gene: -; j_gene: TRBJ1-6
CDR3aa: CASSHVQGRRGGDEQFF; CDR3nt: TGTGCCAGCAGCCACGTGCAGGGTAGAAGAGGGGGGGATGAGCAGTTCTTC; len: 17; abundance: -; v_gene: TRBV7-2; d_gene: -; j_gene: TRBJ2-1
CDR3aa: CASSLLFPGQGKAFF; CDR3nt: TGTGCCAGCAGTTTACTCTTTCCGGGACAGGGTAAAGCTTTCTTT; len: 15; abundance: -; v_gene: TRBV28; d_gene: TRBD1; j_gene: TRBJ1-1
CDR3aa: CASSQTRQSTEAFF; CDR3nt: TGTGCCAGCAGCCAAACCAGACAGAGCACTGAAGCTTTCTTT; len: 14; abundance: once; v_gene: TRBV3-1/TRBV3-2; d_gene: -; j_gene: TRBJ1-1
CDR3aa: CASSSRTGSYSNQPQHF; CDR3nt: TGTGCCAGTAGTTCACGGACAGGGTCCTATAGCAATCAGCCCCAGCATTTT; len: 17; abundance: -; v_gene: TRBV19; d_gene: TRBD1; j_gene: TRBJ1-5
CDR3aa: CASSRRTSGGYEQYF; CDR3nt: TGTGCCAGCAGCCGTAGGACTAGCGGGGGCTACGAGCAGTACTTC; len: 15; abundance: -; v_gene: TRBV7-9; d_gene: TRBD2; j_gene: TRBJ2-7
CDR3aa: CASSERRETQYF; CDR3nt: TGTGCCAGCAGTGAGAGGCGGGAGACCCAGTACTTC; len: 12; abundance: -; v_gene: TRBV6-1; d_gene: -; j_gene: TRBJ2-5
CDR3aa: CATSLTGSSYEQYF; CDR3nt: TGTGCCACCTCCTTAACAGGGTCTTCCTACGAGCAGTACTTC; len: 14; abundance: -; v_gene: TRBV19; d_gene: -; j_gene: TRBJ2-7
CDR3aa: CASTRSGGLNYGYTF; CDR3nt: TGTGCCAGCACCCGCAGCGGGGGGCTAAACTATGGCTACACCTTC; len: 15; abundance: -; v_gene: TRBV3-1/TRBV3-2; d_gene: -; j_gene: TRBJ1-2
CDR3aa: CASSLTRLNQPQHF; CDR3nt: TGTGCCAGCAGTTTAACACGCCTCAATCAGCCCCAGCATTTT; len: 14; abundance: -; v_gene: TRBV27; d_gene: -; j_gene: TRBJ1-5
CDR3aa: CASSPYLRENYGYTF; CDR3nt: TGTGCCAGCAGCCCTTACCTCAGGGAAAACTATGGCTACACCTTC; len: 15; abundance: -; v_gene: TRBV3-1/TRBV3-2; d_gene: -; j_gene: TRBJ1-2
CDR3aa: CASSRDWNEKLFF; CDR3nt: TGTGCCAGCAGCCGCGACTGGAATGAAAAACTGTTTTTT; len: 13; abundance: -; v_gene: TRBV6-5; d_gene: -; j_gene: TRBJ1-4
CDR3aa: CASSISATNEKLFF; CDR3nt: TGTGCCAGTAGTATTTCGGCAACTAATGAAAAACTGTTTTTT; len: 14; abundance: -; v_gene: TRBV19; d_gene: -; j_gene: TRBJ1-4
CDR3aa: CASSPIRLAGELSTDTQYF; CDR3nt: TGTGCCAGCAGTCCCATCCGACTAGCGGGGGAACTTAGCACAGATACGCAGTATTTT; len: 19; abundance: -; v_gene: TRBV5-6; d_gene: TRBD2; j_gene: TRBJ2-3
CDR3aa: CASSSRGYEQYF; CDR3nt: TGTGCCAGCAGCTCTAGGGGTTACGAGCAGTACTTC; len: 12; abundance: -; v_gene: TRBV14; d_gene: -; j_gene: TRBJ2-7
CDR3aa: CATSSQIGNTIYF; CDR3nt: TGTGCCACCAGCAGTCAGATTGGAAACACCATATATTTT; len: 13; abundance: -; v_gene: TRBV15; d_gene: -; j_gene: TRBJ1-3
CDR3aa: CASSLIRGTGNTEAFF; CDR3nt: TGCGCCAGCAGCTTGATTCGTGGGACAGGCAACACTGAAGCTTTCTTT; len: 16; abundance: -; v_gene: TRBV5-1; d_gene: TRBD1; j_gene: TRBJ1-1
CDR3aa: CASSIPGEQFF; CDR3nt: TGTGCCAGTAGTATCCCAGGGGAGCAGTTCTTC; len: 11; abundance: -; v_gene: TRBV19; d_gene: -; j_gene: TRBJ2-1
CDR3aa: CASSKRVLGGGELFF; CDR3nt: TGTGCCAGTAGTAAGCGGGTGCTAGGCGGCGGGGAGCTGTTTTTT; len: 15; abundance: -; v_gene: TRBV19; d_gene: -; j_gene: TRBJ2-2
CDR3aa: CASKNRGYYGYTF; CDR3nt: TGTGCCAGTAAAAACAGGGGCTACTATGGCTACACCTTC; len: 13; abundance: -; v_gene: TRBV19; d_gene: TRBD1; j_gene: TRBJ1-2